Only a few counts were recorded for the clone carrying this T cell receptor (beta chain). This record belongs to a study of blood T cell repertoires in COVID-19. TCRdb's table, derived via immunoSEQ multiplex PCR, lists solely in-frame clones and lacks some. The table records 150,000 to 200,000 clones, around 80% of them present only once. This CDR3 comprises 13 residues. V was trimmed by 6 bases and J by 8 bases, leaving 11 bases between them. Per the germline V gene, CDR1 is LNHDA and CDR2 is SQIVND (reference sequence). Sequences were obtained from PBMCs or T cells enriched from blood (not recorded which). This clonotype was obtained from a man between 45 and 60 years old who had recovered from COVID-19. The genes are TRBV19 and TRBJ1-6; possible D gene TRBD1, 5 bases. This chain's CDR3 is CASRPARDSPLHF. CDR3 nucleotide sequence: TGTGCCAGTAGACCCGCCAGGGATTCACCCCTCCACTTT.